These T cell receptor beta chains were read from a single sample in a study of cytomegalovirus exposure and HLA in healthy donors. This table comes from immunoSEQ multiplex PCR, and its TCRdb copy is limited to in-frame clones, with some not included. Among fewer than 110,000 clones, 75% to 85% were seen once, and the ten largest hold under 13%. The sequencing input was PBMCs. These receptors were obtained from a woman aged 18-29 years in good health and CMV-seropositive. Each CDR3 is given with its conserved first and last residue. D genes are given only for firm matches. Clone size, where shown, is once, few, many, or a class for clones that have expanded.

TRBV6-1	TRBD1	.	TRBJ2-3	TGTGCCAGCAGTGACTTGCGGATACAGGGGGGAACAGATACGCAGTATTTT	CASSDLRIQGGTDTQYF
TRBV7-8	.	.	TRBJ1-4	TGTGCCAGCAGCTCCCGGGAGTCTAATGAAAAACTGTTTTTT	CASSSRESNEKLFF
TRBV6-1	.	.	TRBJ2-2	TGTGCCAGCAGTGAACTCCCGGGAACCGGGGAGCTGTTTTTT	CASSELPGTGELFF
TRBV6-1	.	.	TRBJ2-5	TGTGCCAGCAGTGAAGTAAGGTCAGGGTCAGAGACCCAGTACTTC	CASSEVRSGSETQYF
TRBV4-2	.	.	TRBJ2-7	TGTGCCAGCAGCCCCCCCGGAGACGAGCAGTACTTC	CASSPPGDEQYF
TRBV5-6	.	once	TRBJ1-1	TGTGCCAGCAGCTTCGGGGTCGGCACTGAAGCTTTCTTT	CASSFGVGTEAFF
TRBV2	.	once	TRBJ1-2	TGTGCCAGCAGTGAAGTACCAGGGATCGAGGGCTACACCTTC	CASSEVPGIEGYTF
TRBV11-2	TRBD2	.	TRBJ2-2	TGTGCCAGCCATTCCGGGGGGTACACCGGGGAGCTGTTTTTT	CASHSGGYTGELFF
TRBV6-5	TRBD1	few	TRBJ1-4	TGTGCCAGCAGTAGACAGGGGGCGCAGAGTGAAAAACTGTTTTTT	CASSRQGAQSEKLFF
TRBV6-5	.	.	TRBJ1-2	TGTGCCAGTACAGGGTCCAGCTATGGCTACACCTTC	CASTGSSYGYTF
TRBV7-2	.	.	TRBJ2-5	TGTGCCAGCGCCGTAGGGGCTATGGAAGAGACCCAGTACTTC	CASAVGAMEETQYF
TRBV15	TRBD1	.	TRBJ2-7	TGTGCCACCAGCAGGCCACAGGGGGCAGAAGAGCAGTACTTC	CATSRPQGAEEQYF
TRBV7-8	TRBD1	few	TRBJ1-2	TGTGCCAGCAACAAAGGGCGTAACAGGGGTTATAACTATGGCTACACCTTC	CASNKGRNRGYNYGYTF
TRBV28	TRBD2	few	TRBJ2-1	TGTGCCAGTCGAGGACTAGCGGGCAGAAGCTCCTACAATGAGCAGTTCTTC	CASRGLAGRSSYNEQFF
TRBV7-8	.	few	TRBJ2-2	TGTGCCAGCAGCTTAAGGCAGGGGACGAACACCGGGGAGCTGTTTTTT	CASSLRQGTNTGELFF
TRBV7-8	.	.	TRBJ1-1	TGTGCCAGCAGCCCCGTATGGGGGGATGGTGAAGCTTTCTTT	CASSPVWGDGEAFF
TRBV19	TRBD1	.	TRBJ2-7	TGTGCCAGTAGTCTTGGGACAGGCGATAGCTCCTACGAGCAGTACTTC	CASSLGTGDSSYEQYF
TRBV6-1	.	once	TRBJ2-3	TGTGCCAGCAGTGATAGAGGATATAGCACAGATACGCAGTATTTT	CASSDRGYSTDTQYF
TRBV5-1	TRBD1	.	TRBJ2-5	TGCGCCAGCAGACACAGGGGGCTCGATCCGGAGACCCAGTACTTC	CASRHRGLDPETQYF
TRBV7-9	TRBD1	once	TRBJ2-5	TGTGCCAGCAGCAGGGACAGCGAAGAGACCCAGTACTTC	CASSRDSEETQYF
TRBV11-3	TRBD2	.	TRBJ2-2	TGTGCCAGCAGCCCCCGGCGGGGGATAGCGGGGGGCCTCCACGGGGAGCTGTTTTTT	CASSPRRGIAGGLHGELFF
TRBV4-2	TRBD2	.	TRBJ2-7	TGTGCCAGCAGCCAAGATTGGCGGGGGGCCGCCTACGAGCAGTACTTC	CASSQDWRGAAYEQYF
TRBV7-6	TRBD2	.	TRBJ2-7	TGTGCCAGCAGCGTGCCTAGCGGGGGGGCGGGGAGCGACGAGCAGTACTTC	CASSVPSGGAGSDEQYF
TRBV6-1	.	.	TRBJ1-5	TGTGCCAGCGGCCTGGAGGTCGCCCAGCCCCAGCATTTT	CASGLEVAQPQHF